Presented here are 29 T cell receptor beta chains from one specimen sequenced in a study of cytomegalovirus exposure and HLA in healthy donors. PCR involved 60 Vbeta and 13 Jbeta primers. Produced via immunoSEQ multiplex PCR; TCRdb's table is partial and in-frame only. The sample has about 170,000 clones, 75% to 85% seen once. The sample taken for sequencing was PBMCs. These receptors all stem from a woman between 18 and 30 years old in good health and CMV-seronegative.

The chain has TRBV19 and TRBJ1-6; possibly TRBD1 for D (5 bases). Trimming pared 5 bases from V and 9 bases from J, leaving 20 bases between. Germline-derived CDR1 and CDR2 are LNHDA and SQIVND (reference sequence). The CDR3 contains 16 residues. CDR3 nucleotide sequence: TGTGCCAGTAGTGCGCTTGACAGAGGTCATAGTTCACCCCTCCACTTT. Protein sequence: CASSALDRGHSSPLHF.

V and J are TRBV2 and TRBJ2-7, with TRBD1 matching over 7 bases. The CDR3 has 14 residues. V gave up 6 bases and J gave up 1 base; unmatched junction bases: 6. Per the germline V gene, CDR1 is SNHLY and CDR2 is FYNNEI. CDR3 bases: TGTGCCAGCAGCGCAGGGGGACAGTCCTACGAGCAGTACTTC. This codes for CASSAGGQSYEQYF.

The rearrangement uses TRBV6-6 and TRBJ1-1; 10 bases line up with TRBD1. Germline-derived CDR1 and CDR2 are MNHNY and SVGAGI (reference sequence). Trimming took 8 bases from V and 0 from J; bases not matched to a gene: 6. This CDR3 is 15 amino acids long. The DNA of the CDR3 is TGTGCCAGCCGTAGGACAGGGGGAATGAACACTGAAGCTTTCTTT. It encodes CASRRTGGMNTEAFF.

This rearrangement joins TRBV9 to TRBJ2-2; 11 bases are a match to TRBD2. With 3 bases clipped from V and 3 bases from J, the junction kept 7 bases outside the gene matches. Germline CDR1 is SGDLS and CDR2 is YYNGEE. There are 17 residues in the CDR3. The CDR3 bases are TGTGCCAGCAGCGGATCCGGGACTAGCGGTTACACCGGGGAGCTGTTTTTT. Translating gives CASSGSGTSGYTGELFF.

The rearrangement links TRBV11-2 to TRBJ1-1, with D perhaps matching TRBD1 (6 bases). V was pared by 4 bases and J by 3 bases, with 9 bases between. CDR1 and CDR2 (germline): SGHAT, FQNNGV. CDR3 length: 13 residues. The CDR3 DNA reads as TGTGCCAGCAGCTACCAGGGGTACACTGAAGCTTTCTTT. It specifies CASSYQGYTEAFF.

This clone was counted only a few times. Relative to the germline gene, one junction end is altered; a read error may explain this. This chain connects TRBV7-9 to TRBJ1-6; possible D gene TRBD1, 5 bases. Looked up from germline, CDR1 is SEHNR and CDR2 is FQNEAQ (reference sequence). The CDR3 loop spans 16 amino acids. As DNA, the CDR3 is TGTTCCAGCAGCTCAGGAGGGGCTTTTGGAATTCTGGCCCTCCACTTT. Translation: CSSSSGGAFGILALHF.

This CDR3 reads CATSRDPQGTSGGLQFYEQYF. CDR3 DNA: TGTGCCACCAGCAGAGATCCCCAAGGGACTAGCGGGGGCCTACAATTCTACGAGCAGTACTTC. The V and J genes are TRBV15 and TRBJ2-7; 14 nucleotides line up with TRBD2. Losses at the gene ends were 0 bases for V and 3 bases for J; bases not matched to a gene: 16. The CDR3 is made up of 21 amino acids. In germline, CDR1 is LNHNV, CDR2 YYDKDF (reference sequence).

CDR3 protein: CASKERVPTDTQYF. CDR3 in DNA: TGCGCCAGTAAGGAGCGGGTCCCCACAGATACGCAGTATTTT. The V gene is TRBV5-1, the J gene TRBJ2-3, with D possibly being TRBD2 (6 bases). The CDR3 extends over 14 amino acids. V lost 8 bases and J lost 2, with 15 bases in between. The V gene's germline CDR1 is SGHRS and CDR2 YFSETQ.

J is TRBJ2-7 and V is TRBV28, with TRBD1 as a possible D gene (5 bases). The V end lost 6 bases, the J end lost 1 base, and 13 bases lay between the germline ends. This CDR3 has 14 amino acids. Germline values: CDR1 MDHEN, CDR2 SYDVKM. CDR3 loop: CASSPSQGSYEQYF. CDR3 coding DNA: TGTGCCAGCAGCCCCTCCCAGGGATCCTACGAGCAGTACTTC.

The chain has TRBV6-1 and TRBJ1-2; 9 bases fit TRBD1. CDR1 is MNHNS and CDR2 is SASEGT in the germline V gene. With V trimmed by 6 bases and J by 8 bases, 7 bases remained unmatched. The CDR3 is 13 residues long. The CDR3 sequence: CASRWDRVSGYTF. The CDR3 nucleotides read TGTGCCAGCAGGTGGGACAGGGTCAGCGGCTACACCTTC.

The V call is TRBV19, the J call TRBJ2-1, with unresolved D. This CDR3 is 13 amino acids long. Trimming removed 0 bases at V and 13 bases at J, with 13 bases between. Germline assignment: CDR1 LNHDA and CDR2 SQIVND (reference sequence). CDR3 DNA sequence: TGTGCCAGTAGTATAGATCGTCGTATGTTACAGTTCTTC. It encodes CASSIDRRMLQFF.

This sequence joins TRBV5-1 and TRBJ1-4, with 10 bases fitting TRBD1. The V gene end was trimmed by 5 bases and the J gene end by 5 bases; junction bases not matched to a gene: 3. This CDR3 has 14 residues. The germline V gene has CDR1 SGHRS and CDR2 YFSETQ. Here the CDR3 reads CASSPDRGNEKLFF. The CDR3 DNA is TGCGCCAGCAGTCCGGACAGGGGGAATGAAAAACTGTTTTTT.

This rearrangement joins TRBV7-9 to TRBJ1-2; no clear D gene. Trimming pared 3 bases from V and 8 bases from J, leaving 13 bases between. The CDR3 has 13 residues. The V gene's germline CDR1 is SEHNR and CDR2 FQNEAQ (reference sequence). CDR3 sequence reads: CASSFRREVGYTF. DNA for the CDR3: TGTGCCAGCAGCTTCCGTCGGGAAGTCGGCTACACCTTC.

The chain joins TRBV25-1 to TRBJ1-3; a weak D match, TRBD1 (6 bases). Trimming took 4 bases from V and 2 from J, leaving 9 bases between them. The germline gives CDR1 MGHDK, CDR2 SYGVNS. The CDR3 extends over 14 amino acids. Here the CDR3 DNA reads TGTGCCAGCAGTGCAACAGGGACTGGAAACACCATATATTTT. This codes for CASSATGTGNTIYF.

The table lists this clone with a count of one. This sequence joins TRBV5-4 and TRBJ2-7; 10 bases map to TRBD1. CDR1 and CDR2 from the germline V gene are SGHNT and YYREEE (reference sequence). The CDR3 is 15 residues long. Trimming took 2 bases from V and 1 from J; bases not matched to a gene: 3. CDR3 sequence: CASSFGQGGSYEQYF. In DNA, the CDR3 is TGTGCCAGCAGCTTCGGACAGGGGGGGTCCTACGAGCAGTACTTC.

The chain links TRBV27 to TRBJ2-3, with D possibly matching TRBD2 (5 bases). Germline CDR1 MNHEY, CDR2 SMNVEV (reference sequence). The V and J ends lost 6 bases and 5 bases respectively, with 12 bases between them. The CDR3 contains 13 residues. The CDR3 DNA reads as TGTGCCAGCAGGCCGGGAAATGGAGATACGCAGTATTTT. Translating gives CASRPGNGDTQYF.

The chain recombines TRBV9 with TRBJ2-5; possible D gene TRBD2, 5 bases. The V end was cut by 2 bases, the J end by 5 bases, with 19 bases between. The germline CDR1 and CDR2 sequences are SGDLS and YYNGEE. CDR3 size: 16 residues. This CDR3 reads CASSVRPSEGRETQYF. DNA of the CDR3: TGTGCCAGCAGCGTCCGACCCTCTGAGGGTCGGGAGACCCAGTACTTC.

This clone was seen a few times. The chain couples TRBV7-9 to TRBJ2-1; a weak D match, TRBD1 (6 bases). Germline CDR1 is SEHNR and CDR2 is FQNEAQ (reference sequence). V dropped 7 bases and J dropped 0 bases, with 19 bases sitting between them. This CDR3 is 17 amino acids long. This CDR3 reads CASKYLRGINSYNEQFF. CDR3 nucleotide sequence: TGTGCCAGCAAATATCTGAGGGGGATTAACTCCTACAATGAGCAGTTCTTC.

This chain connects TRBV6-4 to TRBJ2-3; 7 nucleotides align to TRBD2. Germline CDR1 and CDR2: MRHNA and SNTAGT. CDR3 length: 14 residues. V lost 4 bases to trimming and J lost 6 bases; unmatched junction nucleotides: 7. The CDR3 nucleotides read TGTGCCAGCAGTGCTATCCAGGGAGGGGATACGCAGTATTTT. Protein: CASSAIQGGDTQYF.

The genes are TRBV2 and TRBJ1-4, with D uncertain. Germline V gene sequence: CDR1 SNHLY, CDR2 FYNNEI. CDR3 length: 14 residues. With 4 bases removed from V and 8 bases from J, the gap between germline ends came to 14 bases. The CDR3 DNA reads TGTGCCAGCAGTGGAGCGGCCCCTTTGGAAAAACTGTTTTTT. Translated, it gives CASSGAAPLEKLFF.

The rearrangement links TRBV5-3 to TRBJ2-5; 7 bases are shared with TRBD2. TRBV5-3 is sorted into the ORF group, with uncertain function. The CDR3 is made up of 19 amino acids. V was clipped by 4 bases and J by 0 bases; unmatched bases: 18. The CDR3 coding sequence is TGTGCCAGAAGCCAGTGTGGGCCGCGCGGGAGCGGGAACCAAGAGACCCAGTACTTC. Its translation is CARSQCGPRGSGNQETQYF.

This clone was observed once. V gene TRBV6-1 combines with J gene TRBJ2-3; 10 bases map to TRBD2. The CDR3 is 15 residues long. Germline CDR1 is MNHNS and CDR2 is SASEGT. J lost 1 base, V lost 5 bases, and 3 bases had no gene match. For the CDR3, the DNA is TGTGCCAGCAGTAACCTAGCGGGAGGCACAGATACGCAGTATTTT. Amino acids: CASSNLAGGTDTQYF.

The rearrangement links TRBV10-2 to TRBJ1-5; 9 bases are a match to TRBD1. This CDR3 has 15 amino acids. V shed 6 bases, J shed 4 bases, and the junction held 7 bases outside the gene matches. Per the germline V gene, CDR1 is WSHSY and CDR2 is SAAADI. In DNA form, the CDR3 reads TGCGCCAGCAGCGTCGGGACAGGGCCTAATCAGCCCCAGCATTTT. Protein sequence: CASSVGTGPNQPQHF.

This rearrangement joins TRBV6-4 to TRBJ2-3, with 11 bases fitting TRBD2. Germline CDR1 reads MRHNA; CDR2 reads SNTAGT. V lost 4 bases and J lost 2; bases outside the gene matches: 8. There are 17 residues in the CDR3. The CDR3 DNA reads as TGTGCCAGCAGTGCCGGGACTAGCGGAGAGGCCACAGATACGCAGTATTTT. Protein sequence: CASSAGTSGEATDTQYF.

The CDR3 protein is CASSATSGSYETQYF. The CDR3 coding sequence is TGTGCCAGCAGCGCAACTAGCGGGAGTTATGAGACCCAGTACTTC. The genes are TRBV9 and TRBJ2-5, with 11 bases aligning to TRBD2. CDR3 length equals 15 residues. Germline V gene sequence: CDR1 SGDLS, CDR2 YYNGEE. Unmatched junction bases numbered 6, after V lost 3 bases and J lost 5 bases. Looking up the rest from reference TRBV9 and TRBJ2-5 gives the full variable domain: DSGVTQTPKHLITATGQRVTLRCSPRSGDLSVYWYQQSLDQGLQFLIQYYNGEERAKGNILERFSAQQFPDLHSELNLSSLELGDSALYFCASSATSGSYETQYFGPGTRLLVL.

The V and J genes are TRBV5-6 and TRBJ2-5; 10 bases fit TRBD1. This CDR3 contains 13 residues. Per germline, CDR1 SGHDT and CDR2 YYEEEE. Trimming took 4 bases from V and 9 from J; bases not matched to a gene: 6. The CDR3 loop reads CASSRTGGSPQYF. Written as DNA, the CDR3 is TGTGCCAGCAGCCGGACAGGGGGGTCGCCCCAGTACTTC.

This sequence joins TRBV4-1 and TRBJ1-5; D is possibly TRBD1 (6 bases). The germline gives CDR1 MGHRA, CDR2 YSYEKL. Trimming cost V 0 bases and J 2 bases, with 11 bases left between them. The CDR3 loop spans 16 amino acids. In DNA form, the CDR3 reads TGCGCCAGCAGCCAAGAAGGTGCAGGGGGCAATCAGCCCCAGCATTTT. Amino acids: CASSQEGAGGNQPQHF.

J is TRBJ2-2 and V is TRBV19; 8 bases align to TRBD2. Per germline, CDR1 LNHDA and CDR2 SQIVND (reference sequence). V was clipped by 1 base and J by 7 bases; unmatched bases: 11. The CDR3 is made up of 17 amino acids. The CDR3 here is CASSIAGAGGASGELFF. Here the CDR3 DNA reads TGTGCCAGTAGTATAGCAGGGGCGGGGGGCGCGAGCGGGGAGCTGTTTTTT.

The rearrangement joins TRBV18 to TRBJ1-1; D gene uncertain. Germline values: CDR1 KGHSH, CDR2 LQKENI. V lost 4 bases and J lost 5, with 20 bases in between. The CDR3 extends over 16 amino acids. CDR3 DNA: TGTGCCAGCTCACTAGGGAGCAGTACCCCTATGACTGAAGCTTTCTTT. Encoded protein: CASSLGSSTPMTEAFF.